Here is one T cell receptor beta chain with its context. The sample belongs to a study of blood T cell repertoires in COVID-19. Study information: Acute and convalescent COVID-19 samples came from the United States, Italy and Spain.

The CDR3 runs to 21 residues. Looked up from germline, CDR1 is MGHRA and CDR2 is YSYEKL. V dropped 0 bases and J dropped 0 bases, with 24 bases sitting between them. As handled by the study authors: Amplifying reference gene primers gave estimates of nucleated cell counts. Produced via immunoSEQ multiplex PCR; TCRdb's table is partial and in-frame only. Clonal size and the V and J genes are those of that table, whereas D and trimming came from the DNA. The repertoire includes approximately 300,000 clones, around 87% of them detected once, and about 2.2% sits in the top ten. The sequence was obtained from a woman aged 45-65 years who had recovered from COVID-19. Sequenced: peripheral blood. This rearrangement joins TRBV4-1 to TRBJ2-1; the D gene is possibly TRBD1 (5 bases). CDR3 in amino acids: CASSQDGASRLLSGSYNEQFF. CDR3 nucleotides: TGCGCCAGCAGCCAAGATGGGGCTTCCCGTCTTCTTTCGGGCTCCTACAATGAGCAGTTCTTC.